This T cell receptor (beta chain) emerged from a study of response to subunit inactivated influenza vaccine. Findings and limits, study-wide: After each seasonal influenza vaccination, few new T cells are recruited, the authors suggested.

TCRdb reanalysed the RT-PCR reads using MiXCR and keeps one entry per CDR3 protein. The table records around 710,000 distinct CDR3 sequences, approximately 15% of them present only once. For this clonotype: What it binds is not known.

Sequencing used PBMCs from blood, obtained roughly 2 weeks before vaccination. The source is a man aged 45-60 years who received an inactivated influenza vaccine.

CDR3 sequence reads: CASSQDPRENREQYF. CDR3 DNA sequence: TGTGCCAGCAGCCAAGATCCCCGGGAAAACAGGGAGCAGTACTTC. This rearrangement joins TRBV4-2 to TRBJ2-7; D may match TRBD1 or TRBD2 (5 bases each). CDR3 length equals 15 residues. Trimming took 0 bases from V and 7 from J, leaving 16 bases between them. Germline CDR1 and CDR2: LGHNA and YNFKEQ.